This passage covers 2 T cell receptor beta chains from one sample sequenced in a study of molecular identifiers for immune sequencing clone quantification (dated by TCRdb to 2016 to 2018). The method behind the library was PCR. Sequencer: NextSeq 500. The public reads were reprocessed in TCRdb via fastp at Q25 and MiXCR, keeping in-frame beta chains. When rows share a CDR3 protein, they turn into one entry using the most common DNA and genes. The sample table lists 460,000 or so distinct CDR3 sequences, approximately 25% of them with a count of one. The ten biggest clones cover over 0.6% of the sample. The material sequenced was naive CD8+ T cells from blood, with Jurkat cell RNA spiked in. This sample's cell subset or site label indicates: FACS-sorted CD8+CD4-CCR7+CD45RA+ naive T cells. These receptors came from a human donor in good health. Some libraries in this study had Jurkat cell RNA spiked in.

The V gene is TRBV5-1, the J gene TRBJ2-7; D unresolved. The CDR3 loop spans 15 amino acids. V lost 0 bases, J lost 5 bases, and 15 bases lay in between. Germline CDR1 is SGHRS and CDR2 is YFSETQ. This CDR3 reads CASSLAGQMNHEQYF. CDR3 DNA: TGCGCCAGCAGCTTGGCCGGGCAGATGAACCACGAGCAGTACTTC.

This clonotype was counted between two and nine times. The CDR3 here is CASSYLPSGQTTDTQYF. The CDR3 coding sequence is TGTGCCAGCAGTTACCTTCCTAGCGGGCAGACCACAGATACGCAGTATTTT. This chain joins TRBV6-6 and TRBJ2-3, with 8 nucleotides matching TRBD2. This CDR3 comprises 17 residues. Trimming took 2 bases from V and 2 from J; bases not matched to a gene: 9. Germline assignment: CDR1 MNHNY and CDR2 SVGAGI (reference sequence).